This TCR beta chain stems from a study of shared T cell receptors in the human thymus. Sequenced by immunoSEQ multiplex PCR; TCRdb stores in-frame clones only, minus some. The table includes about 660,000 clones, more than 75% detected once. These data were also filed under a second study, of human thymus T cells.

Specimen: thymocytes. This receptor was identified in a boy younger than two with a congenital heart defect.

CDR3 sequence (DNA): TGCGCCAGCAGCCCTCGCGGGACTAGCGGGAGTTGGGACAATGAGCAGTTCTTC. This gives the protein CASSPRGTSGSWDNEQFF. The gene calls are TRBV4-3 and TRBJ2-1; 14 nucleotides agree with TRBD2. CDR1 is LGHNA, CDR2 YSLEER, per germline. Unmatched junction bases numbered 10, after V lost 4 bases and J lost 5 bases. The CDR3 is made up of 18 amino acids.